This T cell receptor (beta chain) came from a study of T cells in Graves' hyperthyroidism and ophthalmopathy. Study-wide results and limits: Most clonotypes expanded in thyroid above 0.001 were likewise present in blood.

This CDR3 is 13 amino acids long. V shed 2 bases and J shed 5 bases, with 9 bases lying between them. Germline V lookup: CDR1 MNHEY, CDR2 SVGAGI. TCR beta CDR3 sequences were amplified from RNA transcripts. An initial round of RT-PCR targeting the TCR CDR3 relied on the HTBI primer set. TCRdb ran MiXCR on the multiplex PCR reads and lists one entry per CDR3 protein. The sample lists roughly 500,000 distinct CDR3 sequences, 24% occurring once. The authors obtained PBMCs from more than 8 ml of fresh peripheral blood. Ten or more counts support this clonotype. Its antigen remains unidentified. The TCR sequence derives from a woman in her thirties with Graves' ophthalmopathy. The source material was blood. J is TRBJ1-2 and V is TRBV6-5, with D hard to call. The CDR3 region has the DNA TGTGCCAGCAGTTACGACTCCAATTATGGCTACACCTTC. It codes for CASSYDSNYGYTF.